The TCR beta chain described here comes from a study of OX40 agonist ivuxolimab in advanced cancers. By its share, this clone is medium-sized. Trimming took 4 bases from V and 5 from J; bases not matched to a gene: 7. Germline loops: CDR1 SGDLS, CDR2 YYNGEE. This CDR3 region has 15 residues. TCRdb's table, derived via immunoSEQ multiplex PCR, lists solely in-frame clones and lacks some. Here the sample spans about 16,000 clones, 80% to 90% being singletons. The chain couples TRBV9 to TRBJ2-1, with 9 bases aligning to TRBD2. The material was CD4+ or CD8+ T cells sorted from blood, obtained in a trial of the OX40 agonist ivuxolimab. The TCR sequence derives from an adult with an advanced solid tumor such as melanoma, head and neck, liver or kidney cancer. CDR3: CASSPGLAQNNEQFF. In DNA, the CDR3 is TGTGCCAGCAGCCCGGGACTAGCACAAAACAATGAGCAGTTCTTC.